The present T cell receptor (beta chain) was sequenced within a study of blood T cell repertoires in COVID-19. In the study overall: PBMCs, B-cell-depleted T cells, or T cells provided the cDNA or gDNA that made up the material.

In the authors' methods: The authors estimated nucleated cell counts from reference gene primer amplification. The table came from immunoSEQ multiplex PCR; TCRdb's copy has only in-frame clones and leaves some out. That table gives V, J and clone size, and the DNA gave D and trimming. The sample contains around 300,000 clones, approximately 85% of which appear only once. The CDR3 is 14 residues long. Trimming shortened V by 5 bases and J by 5 bases, and 15 bases separated the two germline ends. The V gene's germline CDR1 is SGHTA and CDR2 FQGNSA. This receptor was obtained from a man aged 18 to 29 with active or convalescent COVID-19. The sample consisted of peripheral blood. V usage is TRBV7-2 and J usage is TRBJ2-5, with a possible D match to TRBD2 (6 bases). The CDR3 coding sequence is TGTGCCAGCAGCCCTGAACGGGGGAAGGAGACCCAGTACTTC. It yields the protein CASSPERGKETQYF.